This entry lists 18 T cell receptor beta chains sequenced from one sample in a study of blood T cell repertoires in COVID-19 (dated by TCRdb to 2018 to 2020). Library preparation used the immunoSEQ multiplex PCR assay. In TCRdb, the immuneACCESS table is reduced to in-frame sequences with V and J assigned. These tables do not hold every clone; where another copy was compared, an unresolved V gene accounts for under half, and the others remain unexplained. The sample table records fewer than 450,000 clones; roughly 89% of these occur just once. The ten largest clones take up 2.5% to 4% of the sample. The sequenced material came from peripheral blood. All receptors derive from a woman aged 18-29 years who had recovered from COVID-19.

The rearrangement links TRBV4-3 to TRBJ1-2; D not certain. Germline CDR1 and CDR2: LGHNA and YSLEER. The CDR3 has 15 residues. Trimming cost V 2 bases and J 2 bases, with 12 bases left between them. The CDR3, as DNA: TGCGCCAGCAGCCAAACTGGCAGGATCAACTATGGCTACACCTTC. As protein: CASSQTGRINYGYTF.

The CDR3 sequence: CAISRLKNMNTEAFF. The DNA of the CDR3 is TGTGCCATCAGCCGCCTTAAGAACATGAACACTGAAGCTTTCTTT. This sequence joins TRBV10-3 and TRBJ1-1, with D unclear. The germline V gene has CDR1 ENHRY and CDR2 SYGVKD. V lost 6 bases and J lost 0, with 14 bases in between. This CDR3 is 15 amino acids long.

The J gene is TRBJ1-4, the V gene TRBV6-5; 7 bases line up with TRBD1. The CDR3 has 13 amino acids. Germline lookup yields CDR1 MNHEY and CDR2 SVGAGI. V shed 6 bases, J shed 8 bases, and the junction held 6 bases outside the gene matches. Here the CDR3 reads CASSDRVDEKLFF. For the CDR3, the DNA is TGTGCCAGCAGCGACAGGGTCGACGAAAAACTGTTTTTT.

This chain uses TRBV11-2 with TRBJ2-7; tentatively, D is TRBD2 (5 bases). The CDR3 sequence is 15 residues long. V gave up 1 base and J gave up 3 bases, with 13 bases separating them. From germline, CDR1 is SGHAT and CDR2 FQNNGV. The CDR3 region is CASSLVASSRYEQYV. As DNA, the CDR3 is TGTGCCAGCAGCTTAGTGGCTAGCTCCCGCTACGAGCAGTACGTC.

This CDR3 reads CASSLASREDTQYF. The DNA of the CDR3 is TGTGCCAGCAGCTTAGCGTCCAGGGAAGATACGCAGTATTTT. V gene TRBV7-2 combines with J gene TRBJ2-3, with a possible D match to TRBD1 (5 bases). V dropped 0 bases and J dropped 5 bases, with 9 bases sitting between them. CDR1 and CDR2 (germline): SGHTA, FQGNSA. The CDR3 contains 14 residues.

This chain links TRBV6-2 or TRBV6-3 with TRBJ2-2; TRBD2 is a possible D gene (6 bases). Germline V gene data show CDR1 as MNHEY and CDR2 as SVGEGT. The V and J ends lost 2 bases and 4 bases respectively, with 11 bases between them. The CDR3 contains 15 residues. Written as DNA, the CDR3 is TGTGCCAGCAGTTACGCGGGACCGGTCACCGGGGAGCTGTTTTTT. Amino acid sequence: CASSYAGPVTGELFF.

V and J are TRBV27 and TRBJ2-3; 13 nucleotides align to TRBD2. Per germline, CDR1 MNHEY and CDR2 SMNVEV (reference sequence). Unmatched junction bases numbered 11, after V lost 5 bases and J lost 3 bases. There are 18 residues in the CDR3. The chain's CDR3 is CASSPGLAGVVRTDTQYF. CDR3 DNA sequence: TGTGCCAGCAGTCCAGGACTAGCGGGAGTGGTTCGTACAGATACGCAGTATTTT.

The chain joins TRBV28 to TRBJ2-1; 9 positions match TRBD2. This CDR3 has 15 residues. Germline loops: CDR1 MDHEN, CDR2 SYDVKM. The V gene end was trimmed by 6 bases and the J gene end by 7 bases; junction bases not matched to a gene: 10. In nucleotides, the CDR3 is TGTGCCAGCAGCCCCGGCGGTAGCGGGAGAAATGAGCAGTTCTTC. Translation: CASSPGGSGRNEQFF.

The chain combines TRBV29-1 with TRBJ2-1; D possibly corresponds to TRBD2 (6 bases). The germline gives CDR1 SQVTM, CDR2 ANQGSEA. Trimming left V 4 bases short and J 2 bases short, with 6 bases between. CDR3 length: 12 amino acids. CDR3 sequence (DNA): TGCAGCGTTGGGACTACCTACAATGAGCAGTTCTTC. This sequence encodes CSVGTTYNEQFF.

This sequence joins TRBV6-5 and TRBJ1-3; TRBD1 might be the D (6 bases). The V end lost 6 bases, the J end lost 2 bases, and 14 bases lay between the germline ends. The germline gives CDR1 MNHEY, CDR2 SVGAGI. The CDR3 runs 15 residues. The CDR3: CASRRQAGAGNTIYF. As DNA, the CDR3 is TGTGCCAGCAGGAGACAGGCCGGCGCTGGAAACACCATATATTTT.

The rearrangement uses TRBV27 and TRBJ2-1, with a possible D match to TRBD2 (6 bases). The CDR3 runs to 15 residues. Germline V gene lookup returns CDR1 MNHEY and CDR2 SMNVEV (reference sequence). V dropped 5 bases and J dropped 10 bases, with 21 bases sitting between them. This CDR3 is CASSRAGTRAGEQFF. The CDR3 DNA reads as TGTGCCAGCAGTCGGGCCGGGACTCGTGCAGGGGAGCAGTTCTTC.

This clone was observed once. The chain links TRBV6-2 or TRBV6-3 to TRBJ2-5, with no clear D. The CDR3 covers 12 residues. Looked up from germline, CDR1 is MNHEY and CDR2 is SVGEGT. Trimming removed 0 bases at V and 6 bases at J, with 5 bases between. The CDR3: CASSYSVQTQYF. Here the CDR3 DNA reads TGTGCCAGCAGTTACTCCGTCCAGACCCAGTACTTC.

The chain has TRBV19 and TRBJ1-1; no reliable D call. V lost 6 bases, J lost 1 base, and 15 bases lay in between. Germline loops: CDR1 LNHDA, CDR2 SQIVND (reference sequence). This CDR3 has 15 residues. This CDR3 reads CASRRLAGRNTEAFF. CDR3 DNA sequence: TGTGCCAGTAGACGCCTCGCGGGGAGGAACACTGAAGCTTTCTTT.

The rearrangement joins TRBV25-1 to TRBJ2-5; tentative D call: TRBD1 (6 bases). CDR1 and CDR2 from the germline V gene are MGHDK and SYGVNS. V lost 3 bases and J lost 4, with 15 bases in between. The CDR3 has 15 amino acids. CDR3 residues: CASSDFQGFGETQYF. The CDR3 DNA sequence: TGTGCCAGCAGTGACTTTCAGGGGTTCGGAGAGACCCAGTACTTC.

The chain employs TRBV3-1 (or the pseudogene TRBV3-2) and TRBJ1-2; 8 bases match TRBD1. The CDR3 extends over 15 amino acids. Trimming cost V 4 bases and J 5 bases; bases outside gene matches: 9. The germline CDR1 and CDR2 sequences are LGHDT and YNNKEL (reference sequence). DNA of the CDR3: TGTGCCAGCAGCCCCCCGGGACAGGCTTTGTATGGCTACACCTTC. This sequence encodes CASSPPGQALYGYTF.

V gene TRBV4-3 combines with J gene TRBJ2-1, with TRBD1 as a possible D gene (5 bases). The CDR3 is made up of 17 amino acids. Germline assignment: CDR1 LGHNA and CDR2 YSLEER. V lost 0 bases and J lost 3, with 15 bases in between. The CDR3 region is CASSQDRSRGSYNEQFF. As DNA, the CDR3 is TGCGCCAGCAGCCAAGACCGCTCTAGGGGCAGCTACAATGAGCAGTTCTTC.

The V call is TRBV3-1 (or the pseudogene TRBV3-2), the J call TRBJ2-5; D remains ambiguous. Trimming removed 1 base at V and 5 bases at J, with 14 bases between. CDR3 length: 15 amino acids. Germline V lookup: CDR1 LGHDT, CDR2 YNNKEL (reference sequence). The CDR3 nucleotides read TGTGCCAGCAGCCAAGGGGCTGCATATCCGGAGACCCAGTACTTC. Encoded protein: CASSQGAAYPETQYF.

The V and J genes are TRBV5-4 and TRBJ2-7, with 9 bases fitting TRBD1. This CDR3 has 12 amino acids. CDR1 and CDR2 from the germline V gene are SGHNT and YYREEE (reference sequence). J was trimmed by 7 bases and V by 4 bases; bases with no gene match: 3. The CDR3 loop reads CASSLGTGEQYV. DNA for the CDR3: TGTGCCAGCAGCCTCGGGACAGGGGAGCAGTACGTC.